This T cell receptor beta chain emerged from a study of cytomegalovirus exposure and HLA in healthy donors. Study-wide results and caveats: Information on immune exposure was restricted to one variable (CMV serostatus). An apparent linkage of common viral pathogens to several of the most significant clusters emerged in a later analysis.

V lost 6 bases, J lost 3 bases, and 8 bases stayed unmatched. Germline V gene data show CDR1 as MNHNS and CDR2 as SASEGT. The CDR3 runs 14 residues. A few counts support this clone. Its antigen is still unknown. The PCR had 60 Vbeta and 13 Jbeta primers. Generated by immunoSEQ multiplex PCR, the TCRdb table keeps only in-frame clones and is missing some. Here the sample spans about 150,000 clones, approximately 80% being singletons. V and J are TRBV6-1 and TRBJ2-7; the match to TRBD1 covers 7 bases. The sequence was collected from a woman aged 40 to 49 in good health and CMV-seropositive. The sequencing sample was made of PBMCs. CDR3: CASSFPDRVYEQYF. The CDR3 DNA follows: TGTGCCAGCAGCTTTCCCGACAGGGTCTACGAGCAGTACTTC.